This T cell receptor (beta chain) was obtained from a study of regulatory T cells in long-lasting Graves disease. Study-level information: Graves' patients who were just diagnosed had used antithyroid drugs for under 3 months. The study, taken as a whole, reports: More public clonotypes were shared by persistent patients (about 3,000) than by new patients (more than 950). The small sample size may have reduced accuracy. Repertoires from persistent disease leaned toward TRBV28, TRBJ1-2 and TRBJ2-5.

This clonotype was counted many times. The antigen is unknown. Time point defined: newly diagnosed GD, antithyroid drugs for less than 3 months. Construction of the TCR library relied on RNA isolated from PBMCs. Trimming took 6 bases from V and 0 from J, leaving 9 bases between them. Germline V gives CDR1 MNHNS, CDR2 SASEGT. The CDR3 totals 13 residues. Assembly of TCR beta libraries relied on iRepertoire HTBI primers together with Arm-PCR of CDR3 regions. TCRdb recomputed calls from the multiplex PCR reads with MiXCR, one row per CDR3 protein. The table has hundreds of thousands of distinct CDR3 sequences, 15% to 18% seen once; the top ten hold approximately 22%.

The sequence was obtained from a female donor with Graves disease. The source was peripheral blood mononuclear cells (PBMCs), collected at new diagnosis, from a patient treated with antithyroid drugs. The rearrangement joins TRBV6-1 to TRBJ2-7, with D possibly TRBD1 on 5 matching bases. The CDR3 region is CASRVGASYEQYF. The CDR3, as DNA: TGTGCCAGCAGAGTTGGGGCCTCCTACGAGCAGTACTTC.